The source of this TCR beta chain is a study of shared clonotypes between healthy human individuals. V dropped 0 bases and J dropped 6 bases, with 14 bases sitting between them. CDR1 and CDR2 from the germline V gene are SEHNR and FQNEAQ (reference sequence). This CDR3 contains 15 residues. The naive CD8 fraction comprised CD45RO-negative cells positively selected for CCR7 and excluded terminally differentiated effector memory CD45RA+ cells. Donors had no recently reported acute infections or vaccinations and were HIV-negative. Adult Caucasians living in Nashville, Tennessee made up all of the donors. Repertoires were generated with immunoSEQ multiplex PCR, while TCRdb's copy carries only in-frame clones and drops some. The sample yields approximately 1.9 million clones, just under 95% seen once. A word on this clone: Antigen specificity is unknown.

Findings and caveats of the study: Naive subsets generally had larger estimated richness than memory subsets.

The specimen was naive CD8+ T cells from PBMCs. The origin of this receptor is a man aged 18 to 35 in good health. Some clones in this sample may be carry-over from other donors' samples. The V gene is TRBV7-9, the J gene TRBJ1-1; D possibly corresponds to TRBD1 (5 bases). The CDR3 nucleotides read TGTGCCAGCAGCTTAGCAATGGCGGGGGAGTCTGAAGCTTTCTTT. This translates into CASSLAMAGESEAFF. Variable domain in full (rest from reference TRBV7-9 and TRBJ1-1): DTGVSQNPRHKITKRGQNVTFRCDPISEHNRLYWYRQTLGQGPEFLTYFQNEAQLEKSRLLSDRFSAERPKGSFSTLEIQRTEQGDSAMYLCASSLAMAGESEAFFGQGTRLTVV.